Listed here are 6 T cell receptor beta chains from one sample, sequenced in a study of beta chain features in type 1 diabetes. The study reverse transcribed the entire isolated RNA, so it sequenced expressed TCRB transcripts. Assay: immunoSEQ multiplex PCR; the TCRdb copy retains only in-frame clones and omits some. The data hold about 150,000 clones, with 8.1% observed a single time. Input material: central memory CD4+ T cells from blood. Source of these receptors: a man aged 18 to 30 in good health.

This clone has a count of ten or more. V gene TRBV15 combines with J gene TRBJ1-2; possibly TRBD1 for D (6 bases). Germline CDR1 reads LNHNV; CDR2 reads YYDKDF (reference sequence). Deletions cut 0 bases from V and 4 bases from J, with 12 bases between. This CDR3 contains 15 residues. The DNA of the CDR3 is TGTGCCACCAGCAGAGATCGGGCAGGGGTCTATGGCTACACCTTC. Translating gives CATSRDRAGVYGYTF.

This clone occurred many times. This chain uses TRBV28 with TRBJ1-2; TRBD1 matches at 10 bases. Germline CDR1 and CDR2: MDHEN and SYDVKM. This CDR3 is 12 amino acids long. Unmatched junction bases numbered 5, after V lost 8 bases and J lost 8 bases. CDR3 region: CASRDRGDGYTF. Here the CDR3 DNA reads TGTGCCAGCCGGGACAGGGGTGACGGCTACACCTTC.

The chain links TRBV4-3 to TRBJ2-3; 8 bases are a match to TRBD2. Per the germline V gene, CDR1 is LGHNA and CDR2 is YSLEER. This CDR3 region has 15 residues. With V trimmed by 3 bases and J by 0 bases, 2 bases remained unmatched. The CDR3 DNA is TGCGCCAGCAGCCATCGGGGGGGAAGCACAGATACGCAGTATTTT. Protein: CASSHRGGSTDTQYF.

This clone occurred a few times. This chain connects TRBV5-6 to TRBJ2-1; possible D gene TRBD1, 5 bases. The CDR3 consists of 17 residues. V lost 1 base, J lost 0 bases, and 14 bases lay in between. Germline CDR1 and CDR2: SGHDT and YYEEEE. The CDR3: CASSLIRTLSSYNEQFF. The DNA of the CDR3 is TGTGCCAGCAGCTTGATAAGGACACTGAGCTCCTACAATGAGCAGTTCTTC.

This clone was detected ten times or more. The chain has TRBV30 and TRBJ1-4; D gene unclear. The germline V gene encodes CDR1 GTSNPN and CDR2 SVGIG (reference sequence). The CDR3 length is 13 residues. V was clipped by 0 bases and J by 5 bases, with 7 bases between them. CDR3 nucleotide sequence: TGTGCCTGGAGTGTAAGTGAGAATGAAAAACTGTTTTTT. It encodes CAWSVSENEKLFF.

The CDR3 is CASSPPLTESYGYTF. The CDR3 DNA is TGTGCCAGCAGTCCCCCCCTCACAGAGTCCTATGGCTACACCTTC. The rearrangement joins TRBV28 to TRBJ1-2; D unresolved. The CDR3 consists of 15 residues. The V gene's germline CDR1 is MDHEN and CDR2 SYDVKM. With 5 bases removed from V and 4 bases from J, the gap between germline ends came to 17 bases.